This is a list of T cell receptor beta chains from one sample in a study of blood T cell repertoires in COVID-19. The data were produced by immunoSEQ multiplex PCR, yet TCRdb's version contains in-frame clones alone and is incomplete. The sample records around 140,000 clones, about 76% being singletons. Material for sequencing was peripheral blood. These receptors were taken from a human donor in a cohort sampled during active COVID-19. CDR3s include the opening cysteine and the closing phenylalanine or tryptophan. The D gene is left open where the match is weak. Part of the rows lack a size; the others show once, few, many or a class for expanded clones.

.,TRBJ2-2,TRBV7-2,.,TGTGCCAGCAGTCGTACACAGTACACCGGGGAGCTGTTTTTT,CASSRTQYTGELFF
.,TRBJ2-7,TRBV5-1,TRBD1,TGCGCCAGCAGCCCAGGAGGACAGGGGACCTACGAGCAGTACTTC,CASSPGGQGTYEQYF
few,TRBJ2-5,TRBV4-2,TRBD2,TGTGCCAGCAGCCAAGATCGGAGCGGGAGAGAGACCCAGTACTTC,CASSQDRSGRETQYF
.,TRBJ2-6,TRBV19,TRBD1,TGTGCCAGTAGTTCGACAGGGTATCTCCTCTCTGGGGCCAACGTCCTGACTTTC,CASSSTGYLLSGANVLTF
once,TRBJ2-7,TRBV15,.,TGTGCCACCAGCAGAGAGTTTGAGGGCTCCTACGAGCAGTACTTC,CATSREFEGSYEQYF
.,TRBJ2-7,TRBV4-2,TRBD2,TGTGCCAGCAGCCAAGGGGTGGCGGGAGGTAGCCCCGAGCAGTACTTC,CASSQGVAGGSPEQYF
.,TRBJ2-7,TRBV28,TRBD1,TGTGCCAGCAGTACTAGGTTCCGGGACAGGGGATACGAGCAGTACTTC,CASSTRFRDRGYEQYF
few,TRBJ2-7,TRBV29-1,TRBD2,TGCAGCGTCGCGAGACTAGCGGGTGCCTACGAGCAGTACTTC,CSVARLAGAYEQYF
once,TRBJ1-2,TRBV19,.,TGTGCCAGTTCCCCCGGGACAACCGACTATGGCTACACCTTC,CASSPGTTDYGYTF
.,TRBJ2-7,TRBV27,.,TGTGCCAGCAGTTTTGTGGGGGGTCTCTACGAGCAGTACTTC,CASSFVGGLYEQYF
.,TRBJ1-2,TRBV6-5,TRBD1,TGTGCCAGCAGGTCGACAGAGGGGGCTTTCTATGGCTACACCTTC,CASRSTEGAFYGYTF
.,TRBJ2-2,TRBV28,TRBD2,TGTGCCAGCCGAACTCTAGCGGGAGGCTCCGGGGAGCTGTTTTTT,CASRTLAGGSGELFF
once,TRBJ1-6,TRBV7-9,TRBD1,TGTGCCAGCAGCTTAGGAGGGGACAGGGTTTCACCCCTCCACTTT,CASSLGGDRVSPLHF
.,TRBJ2-6,TRBV27,.,TGTGCCAGCAGTCCACAGGGAGCTGTCTCTGGGGCCAACGTCCTGACTTTC,CASSPQGAVSGANVLTF
once,TRBJ2-7,TRBV28,TRBD2,TGTGCCAGCAGTTTTGGCGGGAGCCGGTACGAGCAGTACTTC,CASSFGGSRYEQYF
.,TRBJ1-4,TRBV15,.,TGTGCCACCAGCAGGGGGAGGGGCCATACTAATGAAAAACTGTTTTTT,CATSRGRGHTNEKLFF
.,TRBJ2-7,TRBV18,TRBD1,TGTGCCAGCTCACCAAGTAACAGGGGAAAGGAGCAGTACTTC,CASSPSNRGKEQYF
.,TRBJ1-5,TRBV2,.,TGTGCCAGCGTGGGGACAAACTATCAGCCCCAGCATTTT,CASVGTNYQPQHF
.,TRBJ1-2,TRBV25-1,TRBD1,TGTGCCAGCAGTGAATGGGGGACAGGAAATGGCTACACCTTC,CASSEWGTGNGYTF
.,TRBJ2-2,TRBV7-2,.,TGTGCCAGCAGCTTTACTCTAGTAAGGACCGGGGAGCTGTTTTTT,CASSFTLVRTGELFF
.,TRBJ2-7,TRBV25-1,TRBD1,TGTGCCAGCAGTGAATATGGGAAGGGGGCTGGAGAGCAGTACTTC,CASSEYGKGAGEQYF
.,TRBJ1-1,TRBV19,.,TGTGCCAGTAGTTTCGACAGTTTGAACACTGAAGCTTTCTTT,CASSFDSLNTEAFF
.,TRBJ2-3,TRBV5-1,.,TGCGCCAGCAGCTTGGTGACGACAGCCTGGAACACAGATACGCAGTATTTT,CASSLVTTAWNTDTQYF
.,TRBJ2-7,TRBV7-9,.,TGTGCCAGCAGCTTAGGGGCTGGGTACCTCTACGAGCAGTACTTC,CASSLGAGYLYEQYF
many,TRBJ2-7,TRBV6-6,.,TGTGCCAGCAGTTATTCACACTCCTACGAGCAGTACTTC,CASSYSHSYEQYF
.,TRBJ1-2,TRBV24-1,.,TGTGCCACCAGTGATTCTGGGAGGTCGCGAGGGGCGGCCTACACCTTC,CATSDSGRSRGAAYTF
once,TRBJ2-3,TRBV5-1,TRBD2,TGCGCCAGCAGCGACAGGACTAGCTATACGCAGTATTTT,CASSDRTSYTQYF
.,TRBJ1-1,TRBV6-5,TRBD1,TGTGCCAGCAGACCTGACAGGGGGCCGTACACTGAAGCTTTCTTT,CASRPDRGPYTEAFF
.,TRBJ1-3,TRBV7-9,.,TGTGCCAGCAGCTTAAGTGGAGGGTTTGGAAACACCATATATTTT,CASSLSGGFGNTIYF
once,TRBJ2-5,TRBV6-2/TRBV6-3,TRBD1,TGTGCCAGCAGTTATTACGGACAGGGTGGGGAGACCCAGTACTTC,CASSYYGQGGETQYF
.,TRBJ2-1,TRBV18,TRBD2,TGTGCCAGCTCACAAGCGGGATTTGACAATGAGCAGTTCTTC,CASSQAGFDNEQFF
.,TRBJ2-7,TRBV6-5,TRBD1,TGTGCCAGCAGTTACTCGACAGGGCCTACCTACGAGCAGTACTTC,CASSYSTGPTYEQYF
.,TRBJ2-2,TRBV19,.,TGTGCCACCCAAGGGCGGGTTAGGACCGGGGAGCTGTTTTTT,CATQGRVRTGELFF
.,TRBJ2-7,TRBV18,TRBD1,TGTGCCAGCTCACGGACAGGGGCGCGGGAGCAGTACTTC,CASSRTGAREQYF
.,TRBJ2-3,TRBV6-6,TRBD2,TGTGCCAACTTAGCGGGAGAGGTGGCGGATACGCAGTATTTT,CANLAGEVADTQYF
.,TRBJ2-7,TRBV7-9,TRBD1,TGTGCCAGCAGCTCCGACAGGGGCCTCTCCTACGAGCAGTACTTC,CASSSDRGLSYEQYF
.,TRBJ1-1,TRBV10-1,.,TGCGCCAGCAGTGAGGGGTCAGGGGTTAGGGACACTGAAGCTTTCTTT,CASSEGSGVRDTEAFF
.,TRBJ2-3,TRBV5-4,.,TGTGCCAGCAGACTTACAGGATCCCGATCCACAGATACGCAGTATTTT,CASRLTGSRSTDTQYF
.,TRBJ2-7,TRBV7-2,TRBD2,TGTGCCAGCAGCTCACGGACTAGCGGAACCTACGAGCAGTACTTC,CASSSRTSGTYEQYF
.,TRBJ1-6,TRBV7-6,.,TGTGCCAGCAGCTTAGATGGGGGGTATAATTCACCCCTCCACTTT,CASSLDGGYNSPLHF
.,TRBJ2-7,TRBV7-9,TRBD1,TGTGCCAGCAGCCCGGGGCCGGGGACAGGGGGATGGGAGCAGTACTTC,CASSPGPGTGGWEQYF
once,TRBJ2-4,TRBV29-1,.,TGCAGCGTTGAAGTTAACCCGGGGTATGGCAAAAACATTCAGTACTTC,CSVEVNPGYGKNIQYF
.,TRBJ2-7,TRBV4-1,TRBD1,TGCGCCAGCAGCCGGACAGGGTTGAACTCCTACGAGCAGTACTTC,CASSRTGLNSYEQYF
.,TRBJ2-5,TRBV6-5,TRBD2,TGTGCCAGCAGTTACTCAGGACTAGCTCGGGAGACCCAGTACTTC,CASSYSGLARETQYF
.,TRBJ1-1,TRBV7-9,.,TGTGCCAGCGGAGAGATGAACACTGAAGCTTTCTTT,CASGEMNTEAFF
.,TRBJ2-7,TRBV29-1,.,TGCGGGGCAGGTATGTTGGACGAGCAGTACTTC,CGAGMLDEQYF
few,TRBJ2-7,TRBV5-1,.,TGCGCCAGCAGCTTGCGGAGCGGTGCTTGGGAGCAGTACTTC,CASSLRSGAWEQYF
.,TRBJ2-5,TRBV28,TRBD2,TGTGCCAGCAGTTTCGTTGTGGGAGGGGAGGGAAAAGAGACCCAGTACTTC,CASSFVVGGEGKETQYF
once,TRBJ1-2,TRBV14,.,TGTGCCAGCAGCCAGGGGCCGGGCACCAACTATGGCTACACCTTC,CASSQGPGTNYGYTF
.,TRBJ2-7,TRBV6-5,TRBD2,TGTGCCAGCAGTTACGCGTGGGGTTCTAGCGGGAGCGAGCAGTACTTC,CASSYAWGSSGSEQYF
.,TRBJ2-5,TRBV4-2,TRBD2,TGTGCCAGCAGCCAACTAGGTCAGCGGGAACAAGAGACCCAGTACTTC,CASSQLGQREQETQYF
.,TRBJ2-2,TRBV19,.,TGTGCCAGTAGTGAGGGATCCGGGGAGCTGTTTTTT,CASSEGSGELFF
.,TRBJ2-3,TRBV7-3,.,TGTGCCAGCAGCTCCGGGGGTAGCACAGATACGCAGTATTTT,CASSSGGSTDTQYF
once,TRBJ1-1,TRBV6-5,.,TGTGCCAGCAGTCGGAAAGGGGGGAACACTGAAGCTTTCTTT,CASSRKGGNTEAFF
.,TRBJ2-7,TRBV4-3,TRBD1,TGCGCCAGCAGCCAAGATTTCCAGGGGGTGTCCTACGAGCAGTACTTC,CASSQDFQGVSYEQYF
.,TRBJ2-7,TRBV7-3,.,TGTGCCAGCAGCGTAGGGGAAGGCTCCTACGAGCAGTACTTC,CASSVGEGSYEQYF
.,TRBJ2-1,TRBV28,TRBD1,TGTGCCAGCAGTTTCCCCAACAGGGGGCATGGTGAGCAGTTCTTC,CASSFPNRGHGEQFF
.,TRBJ2-7,TRBV7-9,.,TGTGCCAGCAGCTTTGAGGAGTACGAGCAGTACTTC,CASSFEEYEQYF
.,TRBJ1-1,TRBV10-3,TRBD1,TGTGCCATCAGTCTAACTACAGGGGGCACTGAAGCTTTCTTT,CAISLTTGGTEAFF